This T cell receptor beta chain was observed in a study of T-cell reconstitution after alpha-beta-depleted transplantation in children. This clonotype was found many times. The CDR3 spans 14 residues. CDR1 is MNHEY, CDR2 SMNVEV, per germline (reference sequence). V was clipped by 10 bases and J by 4 bases; unmatched bases: 9. The TCRbeta library was prepared with unique molecular identifiers. TCRdb ran MiXCR on the PCR reads and lists one entry per CDR3 protein. The sample shows around 250,000 distinct CDR3 sequences, 8.2% of them seen only once. The TCR was taken from a male patient aged 10 to 17 who had a stem cell transplant for acute lymphoblastic leukemia, so the T cells may come from the graft donor. Sample: PBMCs, mostly from graft donor cells, taken 180 days after TCRalphabeta/CD19-depleted stem cell transplant. The genes are TRBV27 and TRBJ2-3; 9 positions match TRBD2. Written as DNA, the CDR3 is TGTGCCACCTGCTGGCGGGGGGGGGCAGATACGCAGTATTTT. It translates to CATCWRGGADTQYF.